The entry that follows covers one T cell receptor (beta chain) sequence. The data originate from a study of T cells in Graves' hyperthyroidism and ophthalmopathy. CDR3 length equals 13 residues. Trimming pared 5 bases from V and 7 bases from J, leaving 13 bases between. Germline V lookup: CDR1 SGDLS, CDR2 YYNGEE. RNA transcripts served as the template for amplifying TCR beta CDR3 regions. HTBI primers were used for first-round RT-PCR of the TCR CDR3. TCRdb fed the multiplex PCR reads into MiXCR, producing one record per CDR3 protein. The sample comprises around 700,000 distinct CDR3 sequences, around 20% of which are singletons, and over 15% rests with the top ten.

The TCR sequence derives from a woman aged 45-60 years with Graves' hyperthyroidism that later progressed to Graves' ophthalmopathy. The sequenced sample consisted of blood. The genes are TRBV9 and TRBJ1-5; the D is unclear. This chain's CDR3 is CASSDLSGQPQHF. CDR3 DNA sequence: TGTGCCAGCAGTGATCTGTCGGGACAGCCCCAGCATTTT.